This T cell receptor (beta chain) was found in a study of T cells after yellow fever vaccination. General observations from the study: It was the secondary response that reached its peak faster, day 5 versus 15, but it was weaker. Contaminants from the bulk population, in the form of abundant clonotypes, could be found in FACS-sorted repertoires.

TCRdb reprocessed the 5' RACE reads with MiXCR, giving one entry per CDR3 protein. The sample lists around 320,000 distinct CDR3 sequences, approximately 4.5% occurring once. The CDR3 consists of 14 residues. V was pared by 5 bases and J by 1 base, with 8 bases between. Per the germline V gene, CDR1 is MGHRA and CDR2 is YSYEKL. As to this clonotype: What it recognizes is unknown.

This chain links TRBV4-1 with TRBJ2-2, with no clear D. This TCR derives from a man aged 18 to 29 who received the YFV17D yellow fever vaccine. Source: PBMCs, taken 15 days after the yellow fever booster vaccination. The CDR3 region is CASSGLRNTGELFF. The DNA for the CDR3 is TGCGCCAGCAGCGGCCTAAGGAACACCGGGGAGCTGTTTTTT.